This T cell receptor beta chain was documented in a study of cytomegalovirus exposure and HLA in healthy donors. Overall study context: An early release of data contained 70 million to 95 million unique TCRs, which came from HLA-typed donors. General study findings and limits: Sequencing depth roughly uniform across donors was assumed in presence/absence analyses.

In the PCR, 60 Vbeta and 13 Jbeta primers were used. The data were produced by immunoSEQ multiplex PCR, yet TCRdb's version contains in-frame clones alone and is incomplete. The profile shows around 80,000 clones, around 78% of them singletons. Points on this clone: Antigen: not known.

Sequenced material: PBMCs. This clonotype originated in a man in his forties in good health and CMV-seronegative.

The CDR3 DNA is TGTGCCAGCAGCTTGGGGTCAGGTCCTACGTCAGTGGAGACCCAGTACTTC. Translated, it gives CASSLGSGPTSVETQYF. The genes are TRBV5-6 and TRBJ2-5; D remains ambiguous. The CDR3 loop spans 17 amino acids. V dropped 0 bases and J dropped 5 bases, with 20 bases sitting between them. The germline V gene encodes CDR1 SGHDT and CDR2 YYEEEE.